This TCR beta chain came from a study of T cell responses to AZD1222 COVID-19 vaccine. The germline CDR1 and CDR2 sequences are SEHNR and FQNEAQ (reference sequence). The germline V and J ends were trimmed by 0 bases and 6 bases, with 11 bases remaining between them. This CDR3 has 14 residues. The data were produced by immunoSEQ multiplex PCR, yet TCRdb's version contains in-frame clones alone and is incomplete. The data show fewer than 65,000 clones, about 90% seen once. Recipients boosted at about 4 weeks or about 12 weeks are pooled. The specimen comprised peripheral blood, sampled 28 days after the second AZD1222 dose. The TCR comes from an adult who received the AZD1222 COVID-19 vaccine. This chain joins TRBV7-9 and TRBJ1-1; D remains ambiguous. As DNA, the CDR3 is TGTGCCAGCAGCTTAGCAGGGAGGAGGGCTGAAGCTTTCTTT. This codes for CASSLAGRRAEAFF.